The next 20 T cell receptor beta chains were all read from a single sample in a study of blood T cell repertoires in COVID-19. TCRdb's table, derived via immunoSEQ multiplex PCR, lists solely in-frame clones and lacks some. The sample shows a few hundred thousand clones, 75% to 90% of them seen only once. Input material: peripheral blood. Every receptor here comes from a man in his 60s who had recovered from COVID-19.

This chain uses TRBV5-6 with TRBJ1-2, with D unclear. This CDR3 region has 14 residues. CDR1 is SGHDT, CDR2 YYEEEE, per germline. Between the trimmed V and J ends, which lost 5 bases and 5 bases, there was a span of 16 bases. CDR3 nucleotide sequence: TGTGCCAGCAGTCGCCCGGGTGCAACTTATGGCTACACCTTC. As protein: CASSRPGATYGYTF.

The chain links TRBV4-1 to TRBJ1-4; the D gene is possibly TRBD1 (5 bases). V lost 1 base to trimming and J lost 7 bases, with 19 bases between them. CDR1 and CDR2 from the germline V gene are MGHRA and YSYEKL. This CDR3 comprises 17 residues. The CDR3 DNA reads as TGCGCCAGCAGCCAAGGCATAGCTCCAGGGCAAGCTGAAAAACTGTTTTTT. Amino acid sequence: CASSQGIAPGQAEKLFF.

This clone came up a few times. V is TRBV6-1 and J is TRBJ1-1; D is perhaps TRBD1 (6 bases). The V gene's germline CDR1 is MNHNS and CDR2 SASEGT. The germline V and J ends were trimmed by 2 bases and 7 bases, with 11 bases remaining between them. The CDR3 spans 13 residues. The CDR3 sequence is CASSEQGHGEAFF. CDR3 in DNA: TGTGCCAGCAGTGAACAGGGACACGGTGAAGCTTTCTTT.

This chain joins TRBV9 and TRBJ1-3; perhaps TRBD1 as D (6 bases). Germline V gives CDR1 SGDLS, CDR2 YYNGEE. The ends were cut back, 0 bases at V and 0 bases at J, with 7 bases in the middle. This CDR3 spans 15 amino acids. The CDR3 DNA is TGTGCCAGCAGCGTAGAGGACAGCTCTGGAAACACCATATATTTT. Translating gives CASSVEDSSGNTIYF.

The chain carries TRBV2 and TRBJ2-3; the match to TRBD1 covers 9 bases. V shed 8 bases and J 4 bases; nucleotides not matched to a gene: 10. CDR1 SNHLY and CDR2 FYNNEI come from the germline V gene. This CDR3 has 15 amino acids. CDR3 coding DNA: TGTGCCAGCCGCAACAGGGGGCGATGGCCAGATACGCAGTATTTT. Translating it yields CASRNRGRWPDTQYF.

V usage is TRBV28 and J usage is TRBJ1-2, with no clear D. Trimming shortened V by 3 bases and J by 8 bases, and 10 bases separated the two germline ends. The CDR3 is 12 amino acids. CDR1 and CDR2 from the germline V gene are MDHEN and SYDVKM. The CDR3 sequence: CASSLALSGYTF. In nucleotides, the CDR3 is TGTGCCAGCAGTTTGGCCTTGTCAGGCTACACCTTC.

The J gene is TRBJ2-2, the V gene TRBV2; a possible D gene is TRBD1 (6 bases). CDR1 is SNHLY and CDR2 is FYNNEI in the germline V gene. The CDR3 loop spans 14 amino acids. V lost 2 bases to trimming and J lost 7 bases, with 11 bases between them. For the CDR3, the DNA is TGTGCCAGCAGTGAAAGGACAGAAATCGGGGAGCTGTTTTTT. As protein: CASSERTEIGELFF.

This rearrangement joins TRBV3-1 (or the pseudogene TRBV3-2) to TRBJ2-1; TRBD2 might be the D (5 bases). Germline V gives CDR1 LGHDT, CDR2 YNNKEL (reference sequence). The V gene lost 0 bases and the J gene lost 12 bases, with 9 bases spanning the gap. CDR3 size: 12 residues. The CDR3 DNA sequence: TGTGCCAGCAGCCAAGATATTCGGGGGCAGTTCTTC. This sequence encodes CASSQDIRGQFF.

The chain joins TRBV5-1 to TRBJ2-1; TRBD2 agrees at 8 bases. The CDR3 contains 16 residues. Germline loops: CDR1 SGHRS, CDR2 YFSETQ. The ends lost 4 bases at V and 2 bases at J; junction bases unmatched: 8. The CDR3: CASSRTSGGTYNEQFF. Here the CDR3 DNA reads TGCGCCAGCAGCCGAACTAGCGGAGGGACCTACAATGAGCAGTTCTTC.

The chain uses TRBV3-1 (or the pseudogene TRBV3-2) and TRBJ2-7; D unresolved. The CDR3 runs 15 residues. V lost 0 bases, J lost 4 bases, and 13 bases lay in between. From germline, CDR1 is LGHDT and CDR2 YNNKEL (reference sequence). The CDR3 loop is CASSQDRFPRYEQYF. As DNA, the CDR3 is TGTGCCAGCAGCCAAGATCGGTTCCCGAGGTACGAGCAGTACTTC.

The V and J genes are TRBV5-1 and TRBJ1-6; 8 bases line up with TRBD1. There are 16 residues in the CDR3. V lost 3 bases and J lost 5; bases outside the gene matches: 7. Germline loops: CDR1 SGHRS, CDR2 YFSETQ. CDR3 coding DNA: TGCGCCAGCAGCTCACGGACAGGGAGGGATAATTCACCCCTCCACTTT. As protein: CASSSRTGRDNSPLHF.

The rearrangement uses TRBV7-9 and TRBJ2-1, with a weak D call TRBD2 (6 bases). Trimming took off 0 bases at V and 4 bases at J, with 10 bases between the two ends. The CDR3 sequence is 15 residues long. Germline assignment: CDR1 SEHNR and CDR2 FQNEAQ (reference sequence). Here the CDR3 reads CASSLALAQYNEQFF. The CDR3 coding sequence is TGTGCCAGCAGCTTAGCCCTAGCGCAATACAATGAGCAGTTCTTC.

The chain joins TRBV6-1 to TRBJ1-1; D perhaps matches TRBD1 (5 bases). The V gene's germline CDR1 is MNHNS and CDR2 SASEGT. CDR3 length: 13 residues. The ends were cut back, 3 bases at V and 2 bases at J, with 7 bases in the middle. CDR3 DNA sequence: TGTGCCAGCAGTGACAGGGAAAACACTGAAGCTTTCTTT. This translates into CASSDRENTEAFF.

The chain has TRBV7-3 and TRBJ2-2; TRBD1 agrees at 7 bases. J lost 7 bases, V lost 3 bases, and 8 bases had no gene match. Germline V lookup: CDR1 SGHTA, CDR2 FQGTGA. CDR3 length: 15 amino acids. CDR3 DNA: TGTGCCAGCAGCTTCGGCCAGGGGGATATCGGGGAGCTGTTTTTT. Its translation is CASSFGQGDIGELFF.

J is TRBJ2-1 and V is TRBV19; D perhaps matches TRBD2 (6 bases). The germline V and J ends were trimmed by 11 bases and 0 bases, with 17 bases remaining between them. CDR1 and CDR2 from the germline V gene are LNHDA and SQIVND (reference sequence). The CDR3 runs 15 residues. The CDR3 DNA sequence: TGTGCCTCGAATTGGGACGGGAGCTCCTACAATGAGCAGTTCTTC. This codes for CASNWDGSSYNEQFF.

The V gene is TRBV4-2, the J gene TRBJ2-2, with TRBD2 as a possible D gene (6 bases). The CDR3 sequence is 17 residues long. V lost 4 bases and J lost 2, with 17 bases in between. Looked up from germline, CDR1 is LGHNA and CDR2 is YNFKEQ. The CDR3 nucleotides read TGTGCCAGCAGCCCCGGTCGGACCGGGAGCAACACCGGGGAGCTGTTTTTT. This translates into CASSPGRTGSNTGELFF.

The chain employs TRBV19 and TRBJ2-3, with 7 bases lining up with TRBD1. J was trimmed by 3 bases and V by 7 bases; bases with no gene match: 13. Germline lookup yields CDR1 LNHDA and CDR2 SQIVND (reference sequence). This CDR3 spans 16 amino acids. Written as DNA, the CDR3 is TGTGCCAGTACCCAAAGCAAGGGGGCCCGAACAGATACGCAGTATTTT. Protein product: CASTQSKGARTDTQYF.

The chain couples TRBV19 to TRBJ2-1, with 14 bases that match TRBD2. The ends lost 7 bases at V and 1 base at J; junction bases unmatched: 6. Germline CDR1 is LNHDA and CDR2 is SQIVND (reference sequence). This CDR3 comprises 17 residues. CDR3 loop: CASTGTSGSRSYNEQFF. The CDR3 DNA reads as TGTGCCAGTACCGGGACTAGCGGGAGTCGTTCCTACAATGAGCAGTTCTTC.

The chain links TRBV4-1 to TRBJ1-5, with 7 bases lining up with TRBD1. This CDR3 contains 14 residues. With 4 bases clipped from V and 2 bases from J, the junction kept 2 bases outside the gene matches. Germline values: CDR1 MGHRA, CDR2 YSYEKL. CDR3 DNA sequence: TGCGCCAGCAGCCGTGACAGGGGCAATCAGCCCCAGCATTTT. As protein: CASSRDRGNQPQHF.

The chain links TRBV5-1 to TRBJ2-5; 8 bases fit TRBD2. Germline V gene lookup returns CDR1 SGHRS and CDR2 YFSETQ. V gave up 4 bases and J gave up 4 bases; unmatched junction bases: 12. This CDR3 is built from 16 residues. Here the CDR3 DNA reads TGCGCCAGCAGCCGGGAGGGCAGGGGAGAAGGAGAGACCCAGTACTTC. Translated, it gives CASSREGRGEGETQYF. The whole variable domain, filled in from reference TRBV5-1 and TRBJ2-5, reads KAGVTQTPRYLIKTRGQQVTLSCSPISGHRSVSWYQQTPGQGLQFLFEYFSETQRNKGNFPGRFSGRQFSNSRSEMNVSTLELGDSALYLCASSREGRGEGETQYFGPGTRLLVL.